These 11 T cell receptor beta chains were all obtained from the same sample, sequenced in a study of cytomegalovirus exposure and HLA in healthy donors. Repertoires were generated with immunoSEQ multiplex PCR, while TCRdb's copy carries only in-frame clones and drops some. Among a few hundred thousand clones listed, approximately 80% were seen once. The sample was PBMCs. The receptors originated from a woman aged 25-40 years in good health and CMV-seropositive.

The chain uses TRBV7-2 and TRBJ2-7; D is perhaps TRBD2 (6 bases). Looked up from germline, CDR1 is SGHTA and CDR2 is FQGNSA. Trimming took 4 bases from V and 5 from J, leaving 21 bases between them. This CDR3 has 16 amino acids. This CDR3 is CASSSYAAGSPHEQYF. The CDR3 bases are TGTGCCAGCAGCTCCTACGCCGCCGGGAGTCCCCACGAGCAGTACTTC. Based on the CDR3 plus reference TRBV7-2 and TRBJ2-7, the full variable domain is GAGVSQSPSNKVTEKGKDVELRCDPISGHTALYWYRQSLGQGLEFLIYFQGNSAPDKSGLPSDRFSAERTGGSVSTLTIQRTQQEDSAVYLCASSSYAAGSPHEQYFGPGTRLTVT.

This rearrangement joins TRBV29-1 to TRBJ2-3; TRBD2 might be the D (6 bases). Germline assignment: CDR1 SQVTM and CDR2 ANQGSEA. Deletions cut 8 bases from V and 1 base from J, with 13 bases between. The CDR3 covers 13 residues. CDR3 sequence: CSSRRGGTDTQYF. The CDR3, as DNA: TGCAGCTCCCGGAGGGGTGGCACAGATACGCAGTATTTT.

Only a few counts were recorded for this clone. The V call is TRBV2, the J call TRBJ2-2, with D perhaps assigned TRBD1 or TRBD2 (6 bases each). Germline V lookup: CDR1 SNHLY, CDR2 FYNNEI. The length of the CDR3 is 12 residues. V gave up 5 bases and J gave up 6 bases, with 7 bases separating them. CDR3 nucleotides: TGTGCCAGCAGTAGGGGGGCCGGGGAGCTGTTTTTT. It is translated as CASSRGAGELFF.

V is TRBV10-3 and J is TRBJ1-1; a possible D gene is TRBD1 (5 bases). This CDR3 region has 14 residues. V lost 3 bases, J lost 1 base, and 9 bases lay in between. Germline V gene lookup returns CDR1 ENHRY and CDR2 SYGVKD. DNA for the CDR3: TGTGCCATCAGTGATTTTGGGGCGAACACTGAAGCTTTCTTT. Its translation is CAISDFGANTEAFF.

The chain joins TRBV30 to TRBJ1-2, with a tentative D call TRBD1 (6 bases). Between the trimmed V and J ends, which lost 4 bases and 8 bases, there was a span of 11 bases. CDR1 and CDR2 from the germline V gene are GTSNPN and SVGIG (reference sequence). The CDR3 has 11 amino acids. In DNA, the CDR3 is TGTGCCTGGATTGCAGGGGACGGCTACACCTTC. Amino acid sequence: CAWIAGDGYTF.

The chain couples TRBV5-6 to TRBJ2-3, with no clear D. V lost 1 base and J lost 6, with 12 bases in between. CDR1 is SGHDT, CDR2 YYEEEE, per germline. This CDR3 has 14 amino acids. CDR3 in DNA: TGTGCCAGCAGCTTGTTTGCGGCCCCCGATACGCAGTATTTT. The encoded protein is CASSLFAAPDTQYF. Full variable domain (missing parts from reference TRBV5-6 and TRBJ2-3): DAGVTQSPTHLIKTRGQQVTLRCSPKSGHDTVSWYQQALGQGPQFIFQYYEEEERQRGNFPDRFSGHQFPNYSSELNVNALLLGDSALYLCASSLFAAPDTQYFGPGTRLTVL.

The chain employs TRBV30 and TRBJ2-1, with TRBD2 identical over 13 bases. V was pared by 4 bases and J by 6 bases, with 9 bases of the junction left unmatched. This CDR3 has 16 amino acids. Germline V CDR1 and CDR2: GTSNPN, SVGIG (reference sequence). CDR3 protein: CAWIPGTSGIGNEQFF. The CDR3, as DNA: TGTGCCTGGATACCCGGGACTAGCGGGATAGGCAATGAGCAGTTCTTC.

The V call is TRBV29-1, the J call TRBJ2-7; D unclear. CDR1 is SQVTM, CDR2 ANQGSEA, per germline. This CDR3 spans 11 amino acids. The V and J ends lost 4 bases and 3 bases respectively, with 7 bases between them. CDR3 bases: TGCAGCGTTGTGTCCTACTACGAGCAGTACTTC. Translating it yields CSVVSYYEQYF.

The J gene is TRBJ2-3, the V gene TRBV29-1; D might be TRBD1 (6 bases). The CDR3 runs to 14 residues. Trimming stripped 8 bases from V and 0 bases from J, with 15 bases between. The germline CDR1 and CDR2 sequences are SQVTM and ANQGSEA. The CDR3 region is CSHLGQTSTDTQYF. The CDR3 DNA is TGCAGCCACCTTGGACAGACAAGCACAGATACGCAGTATTTT.

The rearrangement joins TRBV2 to TRBJ2-5; a weak D match, TRBD1 (5 bases). Trimming cost V 6 bases and J 4 bases, with 6 bases left between them. CDR1 SNHLY and CDR2 FYNNEI come from the germline V gene. This CDR3 spans 11 amino acids. As DNA, the CDR3 is TGTGCCAGCAGGGGGCCAGAGACCCAGTACTTC. Amino acids: CASRGPETQYF.

The chain has TRBV30 and TRBJ2-1; TRBD2 aligns across 7 bases. CDR1 and CDR2 from the germline V gene are GTSNPN and SVGIG (reference sequence). The CDR3 has 14 amino acids. After removal of 4 bases from V and 9 bases from J, the junction contained 12 bases not matched to a gene. CDR3 residues: CAWNGGRLVFEQFF. CDR3 sequence (DNA): TGTGCCTGGAATGGCGGGAGACTGGTTTTTGAGCAGTTCTTC.